This TCR beta chain was documented in a study of shared clonotypes between healthy human individuals. Assay used: immunoSEQ multiplex PCR; TCRdb lists only in-frame clones, some missing. The sample has about 640,000 clones; roughly 70% are singletons. Note on this clone: Its antigen remains unknown.

V was clipped by 4 bases and J by 0 bases; unmatched bases: 10. The CDR3 totals 19 residues. Germline CDR1 reads SEHNR; CDR2 reads FQNEAQ (reference sequence). Overall study findings and caveats: Estimated clonotype richness was generally higher in naive than memory subsets.

The origin of this receptor is a woman aged 25 to 39 in good health. Sample: memory CD4+ T cells sorted from blood. Subset reported: CD45RA-negative fraction. The rearrangement uses TRBV7-9 and TRBJ2-6; 9 nucleotides line up with TRBD1. The CDR3 DNA reads TGTGCCAGCAGCTCCCTACCGGGACAGGGAGGCTCTGGGGCCAACGTCCTGACTTTC. Residues: CASSSLPGQGGSGANVLTF.